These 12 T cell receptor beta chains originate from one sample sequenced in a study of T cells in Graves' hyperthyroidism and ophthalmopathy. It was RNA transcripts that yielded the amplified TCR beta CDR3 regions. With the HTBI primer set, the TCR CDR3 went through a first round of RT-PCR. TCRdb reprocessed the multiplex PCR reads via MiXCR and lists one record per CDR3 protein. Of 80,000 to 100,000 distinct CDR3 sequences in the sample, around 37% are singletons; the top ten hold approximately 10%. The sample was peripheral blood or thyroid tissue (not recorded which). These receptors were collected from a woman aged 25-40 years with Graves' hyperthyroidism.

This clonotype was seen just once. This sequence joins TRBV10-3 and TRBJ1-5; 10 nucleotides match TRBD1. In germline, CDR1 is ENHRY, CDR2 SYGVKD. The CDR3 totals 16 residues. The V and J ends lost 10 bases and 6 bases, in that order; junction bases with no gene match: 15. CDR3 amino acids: CATGPSPGQGIQPQHF. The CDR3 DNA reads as TGTGCCACCGGCCCCAGCCCGGGACAGGGGATTCAGCCCCAGCATTTT.

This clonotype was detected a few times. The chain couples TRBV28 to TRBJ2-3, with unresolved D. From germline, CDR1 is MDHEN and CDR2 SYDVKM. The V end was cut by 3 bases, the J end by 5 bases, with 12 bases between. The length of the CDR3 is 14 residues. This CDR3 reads CASSFDRRVDTQYF. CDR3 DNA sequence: TGTGCCAGCAGTTTTGACCGACGGGTAGATACGCAGTATTTT.

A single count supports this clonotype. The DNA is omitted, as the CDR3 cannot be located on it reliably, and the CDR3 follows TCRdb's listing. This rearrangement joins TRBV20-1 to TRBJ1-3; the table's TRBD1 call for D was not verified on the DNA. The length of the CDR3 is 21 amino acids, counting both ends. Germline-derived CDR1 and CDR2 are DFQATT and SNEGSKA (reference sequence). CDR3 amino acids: CSASGRGGTEAFFGQGNTIYF.

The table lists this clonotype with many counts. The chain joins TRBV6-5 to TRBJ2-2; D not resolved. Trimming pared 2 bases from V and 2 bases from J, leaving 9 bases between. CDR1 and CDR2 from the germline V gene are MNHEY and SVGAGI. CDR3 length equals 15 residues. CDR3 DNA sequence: TGTGCCAGCAGTTACCAGCTGTCTAACACCGGGGAGCTGTTTTTT. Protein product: CASSYQLSNTGELFF.

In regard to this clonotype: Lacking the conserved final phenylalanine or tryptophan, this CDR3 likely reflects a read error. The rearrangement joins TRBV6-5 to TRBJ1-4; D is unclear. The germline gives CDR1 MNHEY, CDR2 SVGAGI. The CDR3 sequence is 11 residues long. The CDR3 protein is CASSFNEKLFY. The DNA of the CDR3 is TGTGCCAGTAGTTTCAATGAAAAACTGTTTTAT.

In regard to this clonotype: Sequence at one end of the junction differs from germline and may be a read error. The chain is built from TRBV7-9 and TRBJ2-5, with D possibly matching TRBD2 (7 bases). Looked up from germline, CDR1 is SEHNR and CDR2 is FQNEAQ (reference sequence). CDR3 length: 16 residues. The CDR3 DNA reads TGCGCCAGCAGCCAGGCTAGCGGTCGATCAGGGGAGACCCGGTACTTC. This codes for CASSQASGRSGETRYF.

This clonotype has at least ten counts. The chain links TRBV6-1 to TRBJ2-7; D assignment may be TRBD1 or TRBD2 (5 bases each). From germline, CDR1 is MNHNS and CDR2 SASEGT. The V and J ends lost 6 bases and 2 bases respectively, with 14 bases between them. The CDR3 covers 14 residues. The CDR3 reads CASSPVGTAYEQYF. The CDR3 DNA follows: TGTGCCAGCAGCCCGGTCGGGACCGCCTACGAGCAGTACTTC.

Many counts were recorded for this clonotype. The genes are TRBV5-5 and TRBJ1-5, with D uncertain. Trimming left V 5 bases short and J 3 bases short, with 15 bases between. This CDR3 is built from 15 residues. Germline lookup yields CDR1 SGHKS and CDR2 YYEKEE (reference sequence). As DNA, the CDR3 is TGTGCCAGCAGTCCCCTCGACGGCCCCAATCAGCCCCAGCATTTT. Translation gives CASSPLDGPNQPQHF.

The CDR3 loop reads CATGTGIYEQYF. For the CDR3, the DNA is TGTGCCACCGGGACAGGGATCTACGAGCAGTACTTC. This chain connects TRBV7-9 to TRBJ2-7; 9 positions match TRBD1. CDR1 SEHNR and CDR2 FQNEAQ come from the germline V gene (reference sequence). CDR3 length equals 12 residues. Trimming removed 10 bases from V and 3 bases from J; junction bases left unmatched: 4.

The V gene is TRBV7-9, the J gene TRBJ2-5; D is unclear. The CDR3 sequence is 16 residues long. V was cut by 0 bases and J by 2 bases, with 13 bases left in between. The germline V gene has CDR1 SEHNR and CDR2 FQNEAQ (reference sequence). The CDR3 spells CASSLAGPKTQETQYF. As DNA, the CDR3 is TGTGCCAGCAGCTTAGCGGGCCCAAAAACACAAGAGACCCAGTACTTC.

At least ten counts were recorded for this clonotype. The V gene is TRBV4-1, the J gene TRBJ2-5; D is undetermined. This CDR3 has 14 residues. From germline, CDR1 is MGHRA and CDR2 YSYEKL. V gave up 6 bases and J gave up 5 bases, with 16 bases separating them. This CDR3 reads CASSRVPGWETQYF. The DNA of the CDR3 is TGCGCCAGCAGTCGAGTGCCGGGCTGGGAGACCCAGTACTTC.

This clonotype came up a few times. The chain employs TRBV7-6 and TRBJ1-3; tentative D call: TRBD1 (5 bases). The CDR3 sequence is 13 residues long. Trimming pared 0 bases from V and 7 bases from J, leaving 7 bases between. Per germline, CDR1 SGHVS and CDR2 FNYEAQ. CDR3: CASSLAGGNTIYF. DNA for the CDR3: TGTGCCAGCAGCTTAGCCGGGGGGAACACCATATATTTT.